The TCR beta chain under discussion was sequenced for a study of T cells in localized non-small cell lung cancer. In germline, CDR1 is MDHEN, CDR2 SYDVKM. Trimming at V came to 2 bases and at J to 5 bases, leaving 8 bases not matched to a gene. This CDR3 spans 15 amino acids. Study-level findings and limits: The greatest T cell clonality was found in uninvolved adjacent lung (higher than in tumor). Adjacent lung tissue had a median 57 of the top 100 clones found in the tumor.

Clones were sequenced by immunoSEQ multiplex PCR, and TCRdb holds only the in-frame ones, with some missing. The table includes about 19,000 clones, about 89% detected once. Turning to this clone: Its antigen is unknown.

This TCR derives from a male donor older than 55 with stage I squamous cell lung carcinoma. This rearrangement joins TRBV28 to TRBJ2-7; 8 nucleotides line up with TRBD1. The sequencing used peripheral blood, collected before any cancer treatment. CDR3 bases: TGTGCCAGCAGTTTACCTGGACAGGGAGGCGACGAGCAGTACTTC. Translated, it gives CASSLPGQGGDEQYF.